The TCR beta chain described here comes from a study of T cells expressing NK-cell markers (dated by TCRdb to the early 2020s). Regarding the study in general: About eight donors provided sorted CD3+CD56+NKG2C+, CD3+CD56+NKG2C- and CD3+CD56-NKG2C+ T-cell subsets, whose TCR beta-chain repertoires were profiled. Among the eight sequenced donors, only one was HCMV-seronegative, while the other seven were HCMV-seropositive. The study sequenced eight donors, all healthy volunteers chosen at random: three men and five women. Sequencing of the libraries produced 2 x 150 bp reads on Illumina HiSeq 2000/2500, MiSeq or NextSeq. General conclusions and limits of the study: In more than five donors, the dominant CD3+CD56+NKG2C+ clonotypes ranked among the top 10 CD8+ clonotypes, making up roughly 1.0-8% of CD8+ T cells. Those dominant clonotypes were again the most abundant among CD3+CD56-NKG2C+ cells in a few donors, at roughly 25-65%. It remained unclear whether the expanded NKG2C-expressing T cell clones were specific for HCMV antigens.

The reads were generated on an Illumina HiSeq 2000. TCR beta cDNA libraries were made by 5'RACE template switching that added a universal primer site and unique molecular identifiers. Priming for cDNA synthesis came from the TCR beta constant segment, and two successive PCR amplification steps followed. The original pipeline was this. MIGEC was used to demultiplex reads and group the reads by UMI, and MiTCR was used to assemble and quantify clonotypes. Only TCR cDNA sequences supported by at least two reads were kept to exclude erroneous sequences. The tcR package was used for downstream repertoire analysis, and clonotypes were matched between fractions using CDR3 nucleotide sequence together with V segment. VDJmatch was used to annotate antigen specificity against VDJdb, with one amino acid substitution in CDR3 permitted. Reads reprocessed by TCRdb are summarized as one entry per CDR3 protein sequence, and DNA is absent. TCRdb, not the original authors, processed these V and J calls. The sample has 300,000 to 500,000 distinct CDR3 sequences on record. Clones ranked in the top ten supply roughly a tenth of the sample.

The CDR3 spans 11 residues, from the cysteine through the phenylalanine. DNA is not recorded here. The CDR1 and CDR2 encoded by the germline V gene are MNHEY and SVGAGI. With respect to this clonotype: This clone's antigen is unknown.

HCMV serostatus was determined by detecting HCMV-specific IgG in serum with a commercial ELISA kit. Ficoll density gradient centrifugation was used to isolate peripheral blood mononuclear cells from blood. Sequencing was done on a sample of blood T cells: a sorted CD56 or NKG2C T cell subset, CD4+ or CD8+ T cells, or bulk PBMC T cells (not recorded which). Rearrangement joined TRBV6-5 to TRBJ1-2; TCRdb names TRBD1, which stays unverified in the absence of DNA. The sequence was collected from a woman in her fifties or sixties in good health. Donor details come from another sample of the same person, matched by shared clones. CDR3 loop: CASRDKYGYTF.